This passage covers 19 T cell receptor beta chains from one sample sequenced in a study of blood T cells in healthy people across ages. Next came a second PCR, run for about 6 to 11 cycles, which used a sample-barcoded 5' primer along with a J-beta primer mix. TCRdb redid the calling of the 5' RACE reads with MiXCR, one entry per CDR3 protein. This table has roughly 680,000 distinct CDR3 sequences, under 65% appearing once. The specimen was blood. The receptors originated from a woman older than 75 in good health.

Concerning this clonotype itself: At one of its ends the junction is not consistent with the germline gene, which may arise from a read error. This chain uses TRBV7-9 with TRBJ1-4, with D unclear. Per the germline V gene, CDR1 is SEHNR and CDR2 is FQNEAQ (reference sequence). The CDR3 consists of 12 residues. The CDR3 nucleotides read TGTGCCAGCCGCTTAAACGATGAAAAACTGTTTTTT. This encodes CASRLNDEKLFF. Full variable domain (remainder filled in from reference TRBV7-9 and TRBJ1-4): DTGVSQNPRHKITKRGQNVTFRCDPISEHNRLYWYRQTLGQGPEFLTYFQNEAQLEKSRLLSDRFSAERPKGSFSTLEIQRTEQGDSAMYLCASRLNDEKLFFGSGTQLSVL.

In this sample, this clonotype turned up once. Possible read error: a much larger clone is one base away. This sequence joins TRBV5-1 and TRBJ2-1; TRBD1 might be the D (6 bases). Trimming stripped 5 bases from V and 13 bases from J, with 19 bases between. Germline CDR1 is SGHRS and CDR2 is YFSETQ. The CDR3 spans 13 residues. For the CDR3, the DNA is TGCGCCAGCAGAACAGGGCCGCAAGAGACCCAGTTCTTC. This codes for CASRTGPQETQFF. Full variable domain (rest looked up from reference TRBV5-1 and TRBJ2-1): KAGVTQTPRYLIKTRGQQVTLSCSPISGHRSVSWYQQTPGQGLQFLFEYFSETQRNKGNFPGRFSGRQFSNSRSEMNVSTLELGDSALYLCASRTGPQETQFFGPGTRLTVL.

Concerning this clonotype itself: Possible read error: a much larger clone is one base away. The V and J genes are TRBV29-1 and TRBJ2-1, with 9 positions matching TRBD2. The J call could be wrong; TRBJ2-7 is a better fit for the DNA end. Germline V gene lookup returns CDR1 SQVTM and CDR2 ANQGSEA. This CDR3 region has 16 residues. The CDR3 is CSAEGLAGSSYNEQYF. The DNA of the CDR3 is TGCAGCGCCGAGGGCCTAGCGGGGAGCTCCTACAATGAGCAGTACTTC.

There are many counts of this clonotype. The V call is TRBV6-2 or TRBV6-3, the J call TRBJ2-7, with 10 bases fitting TRBD2. The germline V gene has CDR1 MNHEY and CDR2 SVGEGT. Losses at the gene ends were 2 bases for V and 0 bases for J; bases not matched to a gene: 10. This CDR3 is built from 18 residues. The CDR3 nucleotides read TGTGCCAGCAGTTACGGAATTAGCGGGAGGCGCAGCTCCTACGAGCAGTACTTC. Residues: CASSYGISGRRSSYEQYF.

About this clonotype: A much larger clone differs by one base, so this may be a read error. The chain joins TRBV20-1 to TRBJ2-3; D is perhaps TRBD2 (6 bases). The CDR3 has 14 residues. CDR1 DFQATT and CDR2 SNEGSKA come from the germline V gene (reference sequence). This CDR3 is CSARKRAVTGTQYF. CDR3 sequence (DNA): TGCAGTGCTAGGAAGCGGGCCGTCACAGGTACGCAGTATTTT.

Points on this clonotype: A much larger clone is a single base away; this may be a read error. The CDR3 loop reads CSARSALYGQYF. The CDR3 bases are TGCAGTGCTAGATCGGCCTTATACGGGCAGTACTTC. V gene TRBV20-1 combines with J gene TRBJ2-5; no clear D gene. There are 12 residues in the CDR3. Germline loops: CDR1 DFQATT, CDR2 SNEGSKA (reference sequence). Trimming stripped 2 bases from V and 11 bases from J, with 15 bases between.

In this sample, this clonotype turned up many times. The V call is TRBV28, the J call TRBJ2-5, with TRBD1 as a possible D gene (5 bases). Germline CDR1 and CDR2: MDHEN and SYDVKM. The CDR3 spans 16 residues. The V end lost 4 bases, the J end lost 5 bases, and 20 bases lay between the germline ends. CDR3 sequence: CASSSPLQQVRETQYF. CDR3 in DNA: TGTGCCAGCAGTTCCCCTCTCCAACAGGTTCGGGAGACCCAGTACTTC.

The V and J genes are TRBV29-1 and TRBJ2-3, with D tentatively TRBD2 (6 bases). V was shortened by 5 bases and J by 1 base, with 13 bases between the two germline ends. Germline-derived CDR1 and CDR2 are SQVTM and ANQGSEA. The CDR3 loop spans 14 amino acids. This CDR3 reads CSVKEGAGTDTQYF. The CDR3 DNA reads as TGCAGCGTTAAGGAGGGAGCGGGCACAGATACGCAGTATTTT.

V usage is TRBV21-1 and J usage is TRBJ2-1; the DNA was not compared with TRBD1, the D call given in the table. TRBV21-1 is a pseudogene segment. The CDR3 loop spans 18 amino acids. CDR3 coding DNA: TGTGCCAGCAGCAAAGGAGGTTGGACCCCAGGGGGATACAATGAGCAGTTCTTC. Amino acids: CASSKGGWTPGGYNEQFF.

In this sample, this clonotype turned up many times. The rearrangement joins TRBV5-1 to TRBJ2-6; TRBD1 might be the D (6 bases). CDR3 length: 15 amino acids. Trimming stripped 4 bases from V and 2 bases from J, with 10 bases between. The V gene's germline CDR1 is SGHRS and CDR2 YFSETQ. As DNA, the CDR3 is TGCGCCAGCAGCCCACAGGGTGCTGGGGCCAACGTCCTGACTTTC. Its protein product is CASSPQGAGANVLTF.

V and J are TRBV20-1 and TRBJ2-1; 8 bases are shared with TRBD1. The CDR3 runs 13 residues. Trimming at V came to 6 bases and at J to 0 bases, leaving 1 base not matched to a gene. Germline CDR1 is DFQATT and CDR2 is SNEGSKA (reference sequence). The CDR3 nucleotides are TGCAGTGCCGGACAGGGCTCCTACAATGAGCAGTTCTTC. Amino acids: CSAGQGSYNEQFF.

The sample holds many counts of this clonotype. This chain uses TRBV7-6 with TRBJ2-1; 8 bases are shared with TRBD1. The length of the CDR3 is 15 residues. Germline loops: CDR1 SGHVS, CDR2 FNYEAQ. V dropped 6 bases and J dropped 2; count of bases not matched to a gene: 6. The CDR3 region has the DNA TGTGCCAGCAGTCTCCCGACAGGGGCCTACAATGAGCAGTTCTTC. As protein: CASSLPTGAYNEQFF. Supplemented by reference TRBV7-6 and TRBJ2-1, the full variable domain reads GAGVSQSPRYKVTKRGQDVALRCDPISGHVSLYWYRQALGQGPEFLTYFNYEAQQDKSGLPNDRFSAERPEGSISTLTIQRTEQRDSAMYRCASSLPTGAYNEQFFGPGTRLTVL.

This rearrangement joins TRBV3-1 to TRBJ1-1; possible D gene TRBD1, 5 bases. Germline V lookup: CDR1 LGHDT, CDR2 YNNKEL (reference sequence). Trimming left V 4 bases short and J 1 base short, with 16 bases between. This CDR3 is built from 16 residues. This CDR3 reads CASSPRTGVRNTEAFF. CDR3 bases: TGTGCCAGCAGCCCTCGGACGGGGGTAAGGAACACTGAAGCTTTCTTT.

The chain carries TRBV5-1 and TRBJ1-3; tentatively, D is TRBD1 (5 bases). The CDR3 is 17 residues long. The V end was cut by 0 bases, the J end by 3 bases, with 16 bases between. CDR1 and CDR2 (germline): SGHRS, YFSETQ. For the CDR3, the DNA is TGCGCCAGCAGCTTGGGTGGGACCTCGCCTCTTGGAAACACCATATATTTT. Translated: CASSLGGTSPLGNTIYF.

For this clonotype: This clone may be a read error of a much larger clone one base away. The chain links TRBV29-1 to TRBJ2-3; no definite D call. Trimming removed 6 bases at V and 4 bases at J, with 14 bases between. The CDR3 spans 13 residues. Germline V gene sequence: CDR1 SQVTM, CDR2 ANQGSEA. The CDR3 DNA reads as TGCAGCGTACAAGCTAGGGCAGCAGATACGCAGTATTTT. Residues: CSVQARAADTQYF.

This clonotype was counted between two and nine times. This may arise from a read error, as a much more abundant clone is one base away. The rearrangement uses TRBV4-2 and TRBJ2-7; 7 bases map to TRBD1. The V and J ends lost 3 bases and 7 bases, in that order; junction bases with no gene match: 9. Germline assignment: CDR1 LGHNA and CDR2 YNFKEQ. The CDR3 has 14 residues. The CDR3 loop reads CASSHGQVNNEQYF. CDR3 coding DNA: TGTGCCAGCAGCCACGGACAGGTTAACAATGAGCAGTACTTC.

Points on this clonotype: A much more abundant neighbour one base away suggests this may be a read error. The V call is TRBV12-3 or TRBV12-4, the J call TRBJ2-7; D may be TRBD1 or TRBD2 (6 bases each). V was trimmed by 3 bases and J by 7 bases, leaving 19 bases between them. This CDR3 contains 15 residues. CDR3 in amino acids: CASSLRGDAYNEQYF. The CDR3 DNA is TGTGCCAGCAGTTTGAGGGGGGACGCATACAATGAGCAGTACTTC.

This clonotype was seen once. The V call is TRBV6-5, the J call TRBJ2-3; 7 bases fit TRBD2. This CDR3 contains 15 residues. V dropped 9 bases and J dropped 2; count of bases not matched to a gene: 11. Germline CDR1 and CDR2: MNHEY and SVGAGI. The CDR3 nucleotides read TGTGCCAGTACGCTGGGGGGAGGGCCCACAGATACGCAGTATTTT. This sequence encodes CASTLGGGPTDTQYF.

This clonotype was recorded a few times. This chain uses TRBV3-1 with TRBJ2-3; 11 bases match TRBD2. CDR1 is LGHDT, CDR2 YNNKEL, per germline (reference sequence). The CDR3 consists of 17 residues. V lost 8 bases to trimming and J lost 3 bases; unmatched junction nucleotides: 13. CDR3 DNA: TGTGCCAGCGGACCCCTAGCGGGGGGCGACCTTACAGATACGCAGTATTTT. Protein: CASGPLAGGDLTDTQYF.